This T cell receptor beta chain was identified in a study of CD8 T cells in Susac syndrome. The wider study: Patients with Susac syndrome were therapy-naive, taking corticosteroids, with some also receiving intravenous immunoglobulin, or taking intravenous immunoglobulin alone at the time their blood was drawn.

Random hexamers were used to reverse transcribe 0.5 to 1 ug of RNA. Multiplex PCR with immunoSEQ amplified the TCR beta CDR3 across 54 Vbeta and 13 Jbeta. TCRdb redid the calling of the immunoSEQ multiplex PCR reads with MiXCR, one entry per CDR3 protein. The sample gives roughly 190,000 distinct CDR3 sequences, roughly nine tenths of which show up once; about 0.09% is in the top ten. Study outcomes and limitations: Expansion of clones was not seen in the CD4+ T cell repertoires of Susac syndrome.

Details on this clonotype: Its antigen is still unknown.

V was cut by 4 bases and J by 6 bases, with 18 bases left in between. The CDR3 extends over 15 amino acids. Germline V gene sequence: CDR1 DFQATT, CDR2 SNEGSKA (reference sequence). Through negative isolation, CD4+ and CD8+ T cells were obtained, while TEMRA cells were enriched using FACS. This TCR was recovered from a human donor with Susac syndrome. Sequencing was carried out using CD4+ T cells from PBMCs. The chain has TRBV20-1 and TRBJ2-2; tentative D call: TRBD2 (5 bases). CDR3 region: CSAMYGTSRAGELFF. The DNA of the CDR3 is TGCAGTGCTATGTATGGCACTAGTCGCGCCGGGGAGCTGTTTTTT.